This note documents a single T cell receptor beta chain sequence. What it binds is not known. Deep-level settings were used for running the assay. Sequenced by immunoSEQ multiplex PCR; TCRdb stores in-frame clones only, minus some. The data show 2 million to 2.5 million clones, with approximately 95% seen just once and around 0.4% held by the top ten. V was pared by 5 bases and J by 3 bases, with 16 bases between. This CDR3 is 15 amino acids long. The V gene's germline CDR1 is MGHDK and CDR2 SYGVNS. These data come from a study of shared clonotypes between healthy human individuals. Broader study findings: Memory subsets had estimated richness that was generally smaller than that of naive subsets.

Healthy adults negative for HIV, lacking recent acute infections or vaccinations, served as donors. The authors divided CD4+ cells into CD45RA+ naive and CD45RA-negative memory subsets. The sample taken for sequencing was naive CD4+ T cells from PBMCs. Specified subset: CD45RA+ positively selected. The chain has TRBV25-1 and TRBJ1-2; D gene unclear. The origin of this receptor is a man younger than 30 in good health. Some clones in this sample may be carry-over from other donors' samples. In DNA form, the CDR3 reads TGTGCCAGCAGTTCACACCCAGCGGACCACTATGGCTACACCTTC. Translation gives CASSSHPADHYGYTF.